The sequence of this T cell receptor (beta chain) was determined in a study of regulatory T cells in long-lasting Graves disease listed by TCRdb under 2021. General notes on the study: In the newly diagnosed Graves' disease group, patients had been taking antithyroid drugs for less than 3 months. Peripheral blood TCR sequencing and RNA sequencing compared persistent Graves' disease patients with newly diagnosed Graves' disease patients. The study was registered as a clinical trial and conducted in China. A total of around 35 samples were covered by TCR sequencing, comprising approximately 13 persistent and around 20 newly diagnosed Graves' disease patients.

Results the study describes overall, beyond this receptor: As a limitation, the authors acknowledged that the small sample size may reduce accuracy. Sequencing and analysis were limited to the TCR beta chain. Patients with persistent disease shared more public clonotypes (around 2,500) than newly diagnosed patients did (about 1,000). TRBV28, TRBJ1-2 and TRBJ2-5 were preferentially used in persistent disease, while TRBV20-1 and TRBJ2-1 were favored in newly diagnosed disease. Lower TCR Shannon entropy and fewer highly expanded clones were observed in persistent Graves' disease patients than in newly diagnosed patients, which suggested clonal expansion. Because the primary lesion, thyroid tissue, could not be accessed, the study looked at peripheral blood alone.

Receptor amplification or capture employed multiplex PCR. Sequencing was performed on an Illumina HiSeq 4000. iRepertoire HTBI primers and Arm-PCR amplification of CDR3 regions were used to construct TCR beta libraries. Gel purification was performed on PCR products prior to sequencing. The original pipeline was this. Gene usage analysis of CDR3 amino acid clonotypes relied on the 60 or so TRBV and 14 TRBJ segments identified across samples. COPE and FqMerger were used to merge the filtered high-quality paired reads into contigs. BLAST was used to align contigs to IMGT TRBV, TRBD and TRBJ reference genes, with CDR3 defined following IMGT. Clonotypes above 0.1% frequency were classified as highly expanded clones. Repertoire diversity was measured by Shannon entropy, and V-J evenness by the Gini coefficient. Public clonotypes were defined as clonotypes shared by more than one individual. TCRdb handled the public reads itself, with Q25 trimming in fastp and clone calling in MiXCR, and kept productive beta chains. Every distinct CDR3 protein forms one entry, paired with its most common genes and DNA. The V and J calls shown here were made by TCRdb, not taken from the authors' results. In this sample the table shows 350,000 to 450,000 distinct CDR3 sequences, over 12% of which occur a single time. The ten most abundant clones make up over 7.5% of the sample.

CDR1 and CDR2, looked up from the germline V gene, are MNHNS and SASEGT. V is cut back by 6 bases and J by 4 bases, with 10 bases in the junction unmatched. The CDR3 measures 18 amino acids from cysteine to phenylalanine. Only the CDR3 portion is preserved as DNA: 54 bases, with reading frame beginning at the first base. According to the study, the label for this sample's time point signals: newly diagnosed GD, antithyroid drugs for less than 3 months. For both TCR sequencing and RNA sequencing, RNA was extracted from PBMCs in TRIzol. The diagnosis of Graves' disease followed American Thyroid Association guidelines. Patients were recruited from an endocrinology department in Xi'an, China. Each patient gave 9 to 10 milliliters of peripheral blood, collected in an EDTA anticoagulant tube. Ficoll Paque Plus density gradient separation was used to isolate PBMCs, and no additional T cell sorting was done. An Agilent 2100 Bioanalyzer and agarose gel were used to check RNA quality, and a NanoDrop 2000 was used to measure RNA concentration.

Of note for this clonotype: Its antigen remains undetermined. Base quality data are lacking; no much larger clone is found one base away.

These data were also reused for a study on T cells in Graves' hyperthyroidism and ophthalmopathy. As that second paper reports: Stable Graves' hyperthyroidism was defined as the absence of progression to ophthalmopathy over 18 months of follow-up. Hyperthyroidism patients were newly diagnosed, with disease duration under 2 months, and aged 18 to 65 years. Exclusion was applied to patients with uncontrolled infections, other autoimmune diseases, pregnancy or lactation. Diagnoses were established on the basis of clinical symptoms, serum thyroxine and TRAb, thyroid ultrasound, and orbital computed tomography. A first-round RT-PCR of the TCR CDR3 used the HTBI primer set with the Qiagen OneStep RT-PCR kit. Most expanded thyroid clonotypes (frequency above 0.001) were also detected in blood, suggesting blood repertoires may reflect thyroid immune responses. In cross-validation, a model built on a 13 V-J signature told ophthalmopathy apart from stable hyperthyroidism with under 90% sensitivity and roughly 81% specificity, and in testing the same model reached 80%/75%. In validation, progression to ophthalmopathy was predicted by the model with 70.59% sensitivity and 72.22% specificity, a median of approximately 6.5 months before onset. To identify TCR V-J signatures that set the groups apart, the researchers used a discovery cohort of 100 patients, made up of some 41 with Graves' ophthalmopathy and 57 with stable Graves' hyperthyroidism. An independent validation cohort of 18 to 20 hyperthyroidism patients and 15 or so patients who later progressed to ophthalmopathy tested prospective prediction of ophthalmopathy. The approximately 95 discovery patients were divided at random into training and test sets in a 7:3 ratio. In six Graves' hyperthyroidism patients, the study also compared T-cell repertoires from thyroid tissue with T-cell repertoires from blood. After blood sampling, hyperthyroidism patients were treated with methimazole at a starting dose of 30 mg daily, and ophthalmopathy patients were treated with high-dose intravenous methylprednisolone. The libraries were constructed in a second round of multiplex PCR and then size-selected and purified. The libraries were sequenced on an Illumina HiSeq2000 using paired-end 100 bp reads. SOAPnuke was used to process the raw data, throwing out any read that contained adapters or uncalled bases, had a mean Phred below 15, or lacked an exact constant-primer or identifier match. High-quality paired reads were merged using COPE v1.2.5, and each unique nucleotide sequence was defined as a clonotype. MiTCR v1.1 was used to align the clonotypes against IMGT TRBV, TRBD and TRBJ reference segments. Only V-J combinations with frequency above 0.0001, covering 99% to 99.2% of repertoires, were analysed. A TCS score was defined as the ratio of F50 (clonal expansion) to E x V (chaos), with BLOSUM62-based TCRdist applied between CDR3 peptides within each V-J. Welch's t-statistics and random forest reduced fewer than 600 V-J features to about 13, which were used in a naive Bayes classifier (R e1071). Sample size was not statistically predetermined, and blinding of investigators to group allocation was not performed. The paper describes TCR Vbeta CDR3 sequencing of more than 120 peripheral blood samples, made up of about 41 ophthalmopathy patients, approximately 73 hyperthyroidism patients and 17 progressor patients.

The source is a woman in her thirties or forties with Graves disease. Donor details come from another sample of the same person, matched by shared clones. The receptor chain draws on TRBV6-1 and TRBJ2-1, and 15 junction bases match TRBD2. The source material was peripheral blood mononuclear cells (PBMCs), sampled at new diagnosis, from a patient treated with antithyroid drugs. The CDR3 reads as follows: CASSSRTSGRAGYNEQFF. The DNA sequence is given as TGTGCCAGCAGCTCTCGGACTAGCGGGAGGGCTGGGTACAATGAGCAGTTCTTC.